The entry that follows covers one T cell receptor (beta chain) sequence. Its specificity is unknown. This sample is part of a study of T cell responses to AZD1222 COVID-19 vaccine. General study results and limits: CD4 TCRs linked to vaccination spanned spike, dominating at 160-218 and 743-854. Spike-specific TCR breadth rose after two AZD1222 doses, and depth rose as well. Repertoires in all cases were sampled only once the peak T cell response had passed. Just five or six AZD1222 recipients were seropositive at baseline.

The germline V gene has CDR1 SGHNT and CDR2 YYREEE (reference sequence). Trimming took off 0 bases at V and 4 bases at J, with 2 bases between the two ends. There are 11 residues in the CDR3. Repertoires were generated with immunoSEQ multiplex PCR, while TCRdb's copy carries only in-frame clones and drops some. The sample lists approximately 170,000 clones, approximately 94% occurring once. This chain links TRBV5-4 with TRBJ2-7; D call uncertain. The TCR originated in an adult who received the AZD1222 COVID-19 vaccine. Sequencing used peripheral blood, obtained 28 days after the second AZD1222 dose. The CDR3: CASSLEYEQYF. In DNA form, the CDR3 reads TGTGCCAGCAGCTTGGAGTACGAGCAGTACTTC.